Listed below are T cell receptor beta chains from one sample, sequenced in a study of Ad26.COV2.S vaccination and SARS-CoV-2 variants. The table came from immunoSEQ multiplex PCR; TCRdb's copy has only in-frame clones and leaves some out. The data show roughly 350,000 clones, approximately 86% seen once. This specimen was peripheral blood, taken in a trial of Ad26.COV2.S vaccine versus placebo. All receptors come from a person aged 18 to 65 who received the Ad26.COV2.S COVID-19 vaccine or a placebo. Both conserved end residues are part of each CDR3. Each record gives: clone size, D gene, J gene, V gene, CDR3 protein, CDR3 DNA. A D gene is named only where the DNA matches it firmly. Expanded clones are given a class, and other clones once, few, many or no size at all.

>few|.|TRBJ1-1|TRBV30
CAWKGMNTEAFF
TGTGCCTGGAAGGGAATGAACACTGAAGCTTTCTTT
>.|.|TRBJ1-2|TRBV3-1/TRBV3-2
CASSQGGPYGYTF
TGTGCCAGCAGCCAAGGGGGGCCCTATGGCTACACCTTC
>.|TRBD1|TRBJ1-6|TRBV18
CASSPSPGQSSSYNSPLHF
TGTGCCAGCTCTCCCAGCCCGGGACAGTCAAGCTCCTATAATTCACCCCTCCACTTT
>.|.|TRBJ2-6|TRBV10-1
CASSESDISSPGANVLTF
TGCGCCAGCAGTGAGTCGGATATATCAAGTCCTGGGGCCAACGTCCTGACTTTC
>.|.|TRBJ1-5|TRBV7-2
CASSSDVNQPQHF
TGTGCCAGCAGCTCGGATGTCAATCAGCCCCAGCATTTT
>.|.|TRBJ2-2|TRBV21-1
CASSTGQGNHRELFF
TGTGCCAGCAGCACTGGACAGGGTAATCACCGGGAGCTGTTTTTT
>.|.|TRBJ2-1|TRBV27
CASSWSRAHNEQFF
TGTGCCAGCAGTTGGTCCCGGGCTCACAATGAGCAGTTCTTC
>.|.|TRBJ2-7|TRBV7-2
CASSPSRLISYEQYF
TGTGCCAGCAGCCCCAGCCGACTAATATCCTACGAGCAGTACTTC
>.|.|TRBJ1-6|TRBV28
CASSLEAGADSPLHF
TGTGCCAGCAGTTTAGAGGCAGGGGCGGATTCACCCCTCCACTTT
>.|TRBD2|TRBJ2-7|TRBV7-9
CASSLGGTSVTYEQYF
TGTGCCAGCAGCTTGGGAGGGACTAGCGTTACCTACGAGCAGTACTTC
>.|.|TRBJ2-5|TRBV25-1
CASSRTRTQETQYF
TGTGCCAGCAGCCGTACAAGGACTCAAGAGACCCAGTACTTC
>.|.|TRBJ2-5|TRBV24-1
CATGTQETQYF
TGTGCCACCGGGACCCAAGAGACCCAGTACTTC
>.|TRBD2|TRBJ2-1|TRBV7-9
CASSRQLAGGDEQFF
TGTGCCAGCAGTCGCCAGCTAGCGGGAGGTGATGAGCAGTTCTTC
>once|TRBD1|TRBJ1-1|TRBV5-1
CASSQNPGQGMNTEAFF
TGCGCCAGCAGCCAGAACCCGGGACAGGGGATGAACACTGAAGCTTTCTTT
>.|.|TRBJ1-5|TRBV28
CASSLGGSLQPQHF
TGTGCCAGCAGTTTAGGAGGATCCCTCCAGCCCCAGCATTTT
>.|TRBD1|TRBJ1-5|TRBV5-6
CASSLRQGGQPQHF
TGTGCCAGCAGCTTGAGACAGGGGGGTCAGCCCCAGCATTTT
>.|.|TRBJ1-6|TRBV9
CASSVGQGLNSPLHF
TGTGCCAGCAGCGTAGGCCAGGGGCTAAATTCACCCCTCCACTTT
>.|.|TRBJ1-4|TRBV6-6
CASSKGRVGEKLFF
TGTGCCAGCAGTAAGGGGAGAGTGGGAGAAAAACTGTTTTTT
>.|.|TRBJ2-7|TRBV6-2/TRBV6-3
CASSWGQGGLADRHTYEQYF
TGTGCCAGCAGTTGGGGACAGGGAGGACTAGCGGACCGACACACCTACGAGCAGTACTTC
>.|TRBD1|TRBJ1-2|TRBV28
CASSSGTEPFGYTF
TGTGCCAGCAGTTCCGGGACAGAGCCATTTGGCTACACCTTC
>once|TRBD1|TRBJ1-5|TRBV7-8
CASSLAGTGPNQPQHF
TGTGCCAGCAGCTTAGCGGGGACAGGGCCCAATCAGCCCCAGCATTTT
>.|.|TRBJ2-7|TRBV4-1
CASSQEVGEQYF
TGCGCCAGCAGCCAAGAGGTGGGGGAGCAGTACTTC
>.|.|TRBJ2-2|TRBV2
CARDRLTGELFF
TGTGCCAGGGACCGCCTCACCGGGGAGCTGTTTTTT
>.|TRBD1|TRBJ1-4|TRBV5-8
CASSNRGTGGEKLFF
TGTGCCAGCAGCAACCGGGGGACAGGGGGTGAAAAACTGTTTTTT
>.|.|TRBJ2-1|TRBV9
CASSVAVSEQFF
TGTGCCAGCAGCGTAGCTGTCAGTGAGCAGTTCTTC
>.|.|TRBJ1-4|TRBV4-3
CASSQGSQGLGEKLFF
TGCGCCAGCAGCCAAGGCTCCCAGGGGTTAGGTGAAAAACTGTTTTTT
>.|.|TRBJ2-2|TRBV5-4
CASSLRRANGELFF
TGTGCCAGCAGCCTCCGGAGGGCGAACGGGGAGCTGTTTTTT